These 15 T cell receptor beta chains were all obtained from the same sample, sequenced in a study of OX40 agonist ivuxolimab in advanced cancers. Using immunoSEQ multiplex PCR, the repertoire was profiled, and TCRdb retains in-frame clones only, with some absent. Seen here are approximately 89,000 clones, approximately 90% observed once, and the top ten hold under 0.55%. The input for sequencing was CD4+ or CD8+ T cells sorted from blood, taken in a trial of the OX40 agonist ivuxolimab. These receptors were taken from an adult with an advanced solid tumor such as melanoma, head and neck, liver or kidney cancer.

The chain couples TRBV11-2 to TRBJ2-1; TRBD1 agrees at 9 bases. The CDR3 contains 15 residues. J lost 6 bases, V lost 4 bases, and 7 bases had no gene match. Looked up from germline, CDR1 is SGHAT and CDR2 is FQNNGV. The CDR3 nucleotides read TGTGCCAGCAGCTCGCTAGGGGGACAGGGCAATGAGCAGTTCTTC. It yields the protein CASSSLGGQGNEQFF.

In this sample, this clone turned up once. The chain uses TRBV5-1 and TRBJ2-2; D is undetermined. Germline V gene lookup returns CDR1 SGHRS and CDR2 YFSETQ. V shed 6 bases and J shed 0 bases, with 15 bases lying between them. The CDR3 is made up of 16 amino acids. CDR3 residues: CASNPRTTSNTGELFF. In DNA, the CDR3 is TGCGCCAGCAATCCAAGGACGACGTCGAACACCGGGGAGCTGTTTTTT.

The table lists this clone with a count of one. The gene calls are TRBV7-6 and TRBJ1-3; a possible D gene is TRBD1 (5 bases). CDR1 is SGHVS, CDR2 FNYEAQ, per germline. Trimming removed 1 base from V and 8 bases from J, with 12 bases in between. The CDR3 contains 14 residues. The CDR3 loop is CASSLGTARDTIYF. Written as DNA, the CDR3 is TGTGCCAGCAGCTTAGGAACAGCCAGGGACACCATATATTTT.

The chain carries TRBV5-4 and TRBJ1-2; TRBD1 is a possible D gene (6 bases). V lost 3 bases, J lost 7 bases, and 19 bases lay in between. There are 15 residues in the CDR3. In germline, CDR1 is SGHNT, CDR2 YYREEE (reference sequence). CDR3 protein: CASSSGTQRGGGYTF. Written as DNA, the CDR3 is TGTGCCAGCAGCTCCGGGACTCAAAGAGGGGGTGGCTACACCTTC. The full variable domain, completed using reference TRBV5-4 and TRBJ1-2, is ETGVTQSPTHLIKTRGQQVTLRCSSQSGHNTVSWYQQALGQGPQFIFQYYREEENGRGNFPPRFSGLQFPNYSSELNVNALELDDSALYLCASSSGTQRGGGYTFGSGTRLTVV.

The chain recombines TRBV5-1 with TRBJ1-1; unclear D gene. Trimming removed 0 bases at V and 1 base at J, with 10 bases between. Germline V gene sequence: CDR1 SGHRS, CDR2 YFSETQ. This CDR3 contains 15 residues. The CDR3 DNA sequence: TGCGCCAGCAGCTTGGCCTCTGGGAGGAACACTGAAGCTTTCTTT. Translated: CASSLASGRNTEAFF.

V is TRBV7-2 and J is TRBJ1-1; D is possibly TRBD1 (6 bases). The CDR3 length is 14 residues. Germline CDR1 SGHTA, CDR2 FQGNSA. The V and J ends lost 5 bases and 0 bases respectively, with 10 bases between them. The CDR3 here is CASSQTGLNTEAFF. CDR3 DNA sequence: TGTGCCAGCAGCCAAACAGGGCTGAACACTGAAGCTTTCTTT. The full variable domain, with the rest looked up from reference TRBV7-2 and TRBJ1-1, is GAGVSQSPSNKVTEKGKDVELRCDPISGHTALYWYRQSLGQGLEFLIYFQGNSAPDKSGLPSDRFSAERTGGSVSTLTIQRTQQEDSAVYLCASSQTGLNTEAFFGQGTRLTVV.

The V gene is TRBV7-2, the J gene TRBJ1-1; D gene unclear. The CDR3 contains 13 residues. The V end lost 1 base, the J end lost 3 bases, and 6 bases lay between the germline ends. CDR1 and CDR2 (germline): SGHTA, FQGNSA. CDR3: CASSLVQDTEAFF. The CDR3 bases are TGTGCCAGCAGCTTAGTTCAGGACACTGAAGCTTTCTTT.

This clone was seen just once. J is TRBJ2-5 and V is TRBV11-2; no firm D call. The V gene lost 4 bases and the J gene lost 6 bases, with 9 bases spanning the gap. The CDR3 spans 12 residues. The V gene's germline CDR1 is SGHAT and CDR2 FQNNGV. CDR3 nucleotide sequence: TGTGCCAGCAGCTCCCCTCGTCAGACCCAGTACTTC. It is translated as CASSSPRQTQYF.

This clone has only a few counts. The V gene is TRBV6-1, the J gene TRBJ2-3, with D tentatively TRBD1 (6 bases). Trimming cost V 1 base and J 1 base, with 12 bases left between them. From germline, CDR1 is MNHNS and CDR2 SASEGT. The CDR3 runs to 16 residues. CDR3 in DNA: TGTGCCAGCAGTGAAGGGAAGTGGGGGCGCACAGATACGCAGTATTTT. Translating gives CASSEGKWGRTDTQYF.

V is TRBV4-3 and J is TRBJ2-5; 8 bases fit TRBD2. J was trimmed by 4 bases and V by 9 bases; bases with no gene match: 7. CDR3 size: 13 residues. The V gene's germline CDR1 is LGHNA and CDR2 YSLEER. Here the CDR3 reads CASAGGKGETQYF. The CDR3, as DNA: TGCGCCAGTGCGGGGGGCAAGGGAGAGACCCAGTACTTC.

The chain uses TRBV6-1 and TRBJ1-5; 7 positions match TRBD1. This CDR3 contains 16 residues. V gave up 1 base and J gave up 1 base; unmatched junction bases: 4. CDR1 is MNHNS, CDR2 SASEGT, per germline. The CDR3 loop is CASSEGRGKSNQPQHF. The DNA of the CDR3 is TGTGCCAGCAGTGAAGGCAGGGGGAAAAGCAATCAGCCCCAGCATTTT.

This chain uses TRBV18 with TRBJ1-4; no clear D gene. CDR3 length: 14 residues. The germline V gene encodes CDR1 KGHSH and CDR2 LQKENI. The V gene lost 3 bases and the J gene lost 7 bases, with 12 bases spanning the gap. The CDR3 protein is CASSPTSPPEKLFF. Written as DNA, the CDR3 is TGTGCCAGCTCACCGACTAGCCCCCCTGAAAAACTGTTTTTT.

Worth noting for this clone: An end of the junction does not agree with germline; a read error may underlie this. V and J are TRBV6-1 and TRBJ2-7; D is uncertain. The germline CDR1 and CDR2 sequences are MNHNS and SASEGT. This CDR3 spans 14 amino acids. CDR3 sequence reads: CASSQALLTYEQYF. For the CDR3, the DNA is TGTGCCAGCAGTCAAGCTCTCTTGACCTACGAGCAGTACTTC.

The chain combines TRBV5-4 with TRBJ2-1; the D gene is possibly TRBD1 (6 bases). Trimming left V 4 bases short and J 6 bases short, with 20 bases between. Per the germline V gene, CDR1 is SGHNT and CDR2 is YYREEE (reference sequence). The CDR3 covers 16 residues. The CDR3 nucleotides read TGTGCCAGCAGCCTTCCTCTAGTGGGGGCCGGCAATGAGCAGTTCTTC. Translating gives CASSLPLVGAGNEQFF. The full variable domain, rest sourced from reference TRBV5-4 and TRBJ2-1, is ETGVTQSPTHLIKTRGQQVTLRCSSQSGHNTVSWYQQALGQGPQFIFQYYREEENGRGNFPPRFSGLQFPNYSSELNVNALELDDSALYLCASSLPLVGAGNEQFFGPGTRLTVL.

This chain joins TRBV10-3 and TRBJ1-5; D ambiguous. Germline CDR1 ENHRY, CDR2 SYGVKD. V was cut by 3 bases and J by 1 base, with 1 base left in between. The CDR3 has 12 residues. The CDR3 DNA sequence: TGTGCCATCAGTGACAGCAATCAGCCCCAGCATTTT. This codes for CAISDSNQPQHF.